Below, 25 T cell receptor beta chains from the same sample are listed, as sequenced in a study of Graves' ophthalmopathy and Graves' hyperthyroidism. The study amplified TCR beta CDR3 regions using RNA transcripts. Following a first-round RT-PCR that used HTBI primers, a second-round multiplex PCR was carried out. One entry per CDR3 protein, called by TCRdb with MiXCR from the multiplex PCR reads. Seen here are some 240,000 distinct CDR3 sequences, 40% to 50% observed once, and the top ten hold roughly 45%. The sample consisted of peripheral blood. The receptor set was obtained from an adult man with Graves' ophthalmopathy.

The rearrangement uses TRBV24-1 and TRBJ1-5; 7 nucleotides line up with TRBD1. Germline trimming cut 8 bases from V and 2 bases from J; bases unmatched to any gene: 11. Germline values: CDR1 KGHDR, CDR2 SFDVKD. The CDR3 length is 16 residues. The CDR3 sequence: CATNDTTGSGNQPQHF. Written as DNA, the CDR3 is TGTGCCACCAATGACACGACAGGGTCGGGCAATCAGCCCCAGCATTTT.

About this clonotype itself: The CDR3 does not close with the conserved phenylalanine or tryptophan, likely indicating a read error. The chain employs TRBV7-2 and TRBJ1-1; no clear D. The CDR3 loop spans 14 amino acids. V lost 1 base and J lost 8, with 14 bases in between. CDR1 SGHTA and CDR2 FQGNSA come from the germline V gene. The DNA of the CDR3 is TGTGCCAGCAGCTTAGGGGTTACGGGGATGGAAGCTTTCCTT. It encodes CASSLGVTGMEAFL.

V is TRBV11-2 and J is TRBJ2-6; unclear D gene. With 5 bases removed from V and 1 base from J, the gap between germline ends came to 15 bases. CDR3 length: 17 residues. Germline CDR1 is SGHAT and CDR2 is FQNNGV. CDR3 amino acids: CASSPHTTVSGANVLTF. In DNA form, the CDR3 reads TGTGCCAGCAGCCCACATACTACGGTTTCTGGGGCCAACGTCCTGACTTTC.

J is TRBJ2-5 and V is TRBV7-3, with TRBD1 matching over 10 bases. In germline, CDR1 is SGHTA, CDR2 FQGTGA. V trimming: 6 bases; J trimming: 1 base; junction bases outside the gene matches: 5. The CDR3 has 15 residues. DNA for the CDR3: TGTGCCAGCAGTCCGAGGACAGGGGGCCAAGAGACCCAGTACTTC. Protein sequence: CASSPRTGGQETQYF.

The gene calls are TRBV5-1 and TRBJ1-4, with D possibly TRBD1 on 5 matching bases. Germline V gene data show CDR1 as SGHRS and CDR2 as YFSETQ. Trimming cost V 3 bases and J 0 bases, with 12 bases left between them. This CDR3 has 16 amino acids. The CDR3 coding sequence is TGCGCCAGCAGCTCGAAGACAGCCGCAACTAATGAAAAACTGTTTTTT. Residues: CASSSKTAATNEKLFF.

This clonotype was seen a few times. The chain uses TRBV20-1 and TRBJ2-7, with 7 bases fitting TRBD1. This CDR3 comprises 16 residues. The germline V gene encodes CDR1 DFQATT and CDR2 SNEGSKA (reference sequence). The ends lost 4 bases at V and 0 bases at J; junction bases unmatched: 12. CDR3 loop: CSATPRQGHYSYEQYF. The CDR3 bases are TGCAGTGCTACCCCGAGACAGGGCCACTACTCCTACGAGCAGTACTTC.

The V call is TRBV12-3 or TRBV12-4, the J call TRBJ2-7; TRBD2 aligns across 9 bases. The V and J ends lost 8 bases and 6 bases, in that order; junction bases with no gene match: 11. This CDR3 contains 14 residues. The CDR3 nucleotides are TGTGCCAGCGGCCGGAGCGGGAGGTTCATCGAGCAGTACTTC. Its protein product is CASGRSGRFIEQYF.

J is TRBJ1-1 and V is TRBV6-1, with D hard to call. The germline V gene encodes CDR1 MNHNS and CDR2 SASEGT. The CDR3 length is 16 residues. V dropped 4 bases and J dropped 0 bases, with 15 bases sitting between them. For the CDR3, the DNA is TGTGCCAGCAGTGTGGTTCGAAACAGCATGAACACTGAAGCTTTCTTT. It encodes CASSVVRNSMNTEAFF.

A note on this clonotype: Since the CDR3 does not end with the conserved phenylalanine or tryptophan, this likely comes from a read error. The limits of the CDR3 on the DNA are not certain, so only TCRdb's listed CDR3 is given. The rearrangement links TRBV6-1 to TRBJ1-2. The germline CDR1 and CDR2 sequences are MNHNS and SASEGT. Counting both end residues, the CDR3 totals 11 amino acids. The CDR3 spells CASSEGGRTAS.

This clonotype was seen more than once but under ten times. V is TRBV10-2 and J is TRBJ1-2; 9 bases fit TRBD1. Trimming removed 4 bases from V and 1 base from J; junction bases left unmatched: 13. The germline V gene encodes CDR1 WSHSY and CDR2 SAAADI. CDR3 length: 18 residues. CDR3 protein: CASSGGRDRGIFNYGYTF. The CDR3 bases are TGCGCCAGCAGTGGTGGGCGAGACAGGGGGATTTTTAACTATGGCTACACCTTC.

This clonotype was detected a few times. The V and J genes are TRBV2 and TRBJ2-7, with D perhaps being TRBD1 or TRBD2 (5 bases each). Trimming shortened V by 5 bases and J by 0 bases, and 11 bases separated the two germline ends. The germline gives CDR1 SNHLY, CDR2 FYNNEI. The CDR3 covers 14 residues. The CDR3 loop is CASSLRGRSYEQYF. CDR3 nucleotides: TGTGCCAGCAGTCTGAGGGGCCGCTCCTACGAGCAGTACTTC.

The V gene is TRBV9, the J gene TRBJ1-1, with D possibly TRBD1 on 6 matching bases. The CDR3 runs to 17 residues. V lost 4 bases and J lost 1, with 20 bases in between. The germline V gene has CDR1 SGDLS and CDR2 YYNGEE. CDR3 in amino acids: CASSLEYNRVSNTEAFF. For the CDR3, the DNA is TGTGCCAGCAGCTTAGAATATAACAGGGTCTCGAACACTGAAGCTTTCTTT. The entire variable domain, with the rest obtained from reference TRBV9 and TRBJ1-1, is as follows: DSGVTQTPKHLITATGQRVTLRCSPRSGDLSVYWYQQSLDQGLQFLIQYYNGEERAKGNILERFSAQQFPDLHSELNLSSLELGDSALYFCASSLEYNRVSNTEAFFGQGTRLTVV.

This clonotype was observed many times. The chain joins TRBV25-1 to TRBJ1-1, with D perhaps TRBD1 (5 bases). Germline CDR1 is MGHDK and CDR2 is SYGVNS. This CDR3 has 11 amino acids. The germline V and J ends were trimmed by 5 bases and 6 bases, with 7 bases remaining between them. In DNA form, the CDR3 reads TGTGCCAGCAGTAGGGGATCTGAAGCTTTCTTT. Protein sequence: CASSRGSEAFF. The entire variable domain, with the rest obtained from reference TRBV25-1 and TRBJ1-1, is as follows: EADIYQTPRYLVIGTGKKITLECSQTMGHDKMYWYQQDPGMELHLIHYSYGVNSTEKGDLSSESTVSRIRTEHFPLTLESARPSHTSQYLCASSRGSEAFFGQGTRLTVV.

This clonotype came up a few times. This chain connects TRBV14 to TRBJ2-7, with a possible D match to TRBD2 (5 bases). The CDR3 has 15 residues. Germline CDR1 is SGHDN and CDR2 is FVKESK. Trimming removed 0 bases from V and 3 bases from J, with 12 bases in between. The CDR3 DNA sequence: TGTGCCAGCAGCCAAGATCGCAAGGCGGGCTACGAGCAGTACTTC. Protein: CASSQDRKAGYEQYF. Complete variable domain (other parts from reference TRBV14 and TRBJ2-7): EAGVTQFPSHSVIEKGQTVTLRCDPISGHDNLYWYRRVMGKEIKFLLHFVKESKQDESGMPNNRFLAERTGGTYSTLKVQPAELEDSGVYFCASSQDRKAGYEQYFGPGTRLTVT.

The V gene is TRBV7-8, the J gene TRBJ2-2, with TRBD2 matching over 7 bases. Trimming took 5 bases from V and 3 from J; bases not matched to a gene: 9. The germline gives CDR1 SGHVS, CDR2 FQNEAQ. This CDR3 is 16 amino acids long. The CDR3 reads CASSPPDRGDTGELFF. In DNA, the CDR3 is TGTGCCAGCAGCCCCCCGGATCGGGGGGACACCGGGGAGCTGTTTTTT.

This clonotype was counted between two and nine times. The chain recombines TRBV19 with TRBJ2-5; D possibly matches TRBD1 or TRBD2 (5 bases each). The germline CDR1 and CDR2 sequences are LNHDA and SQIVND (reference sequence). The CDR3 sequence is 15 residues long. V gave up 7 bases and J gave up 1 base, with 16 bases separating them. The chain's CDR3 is CASTPRVGPQETQYF. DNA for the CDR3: TGTGCCAGTACCCCCAGGGTGGGACCCCAAGAGACCCAGTACTTC.

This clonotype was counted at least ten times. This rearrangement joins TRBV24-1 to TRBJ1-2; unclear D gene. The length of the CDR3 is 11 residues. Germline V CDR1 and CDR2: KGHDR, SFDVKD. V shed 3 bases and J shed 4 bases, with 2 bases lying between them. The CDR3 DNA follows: TGTGCCACCAGTGATACCTATGGCTACACCTTC. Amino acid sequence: CATSDTYGYTF.

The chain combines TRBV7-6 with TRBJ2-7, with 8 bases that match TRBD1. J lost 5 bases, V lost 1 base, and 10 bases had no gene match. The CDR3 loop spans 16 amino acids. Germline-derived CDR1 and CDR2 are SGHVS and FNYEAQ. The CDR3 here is CASSLEVAGGGDEQYF. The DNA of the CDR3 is TGTGCCAGCAGCTTAGAGGTGGCAGGGGGCGGCGACGAGCAGTACTTC.

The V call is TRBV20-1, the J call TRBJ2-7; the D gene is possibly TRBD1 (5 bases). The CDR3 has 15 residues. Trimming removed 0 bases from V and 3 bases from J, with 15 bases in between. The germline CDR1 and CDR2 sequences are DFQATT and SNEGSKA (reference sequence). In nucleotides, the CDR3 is TGCAGTGCTAGAGATCAGGGCCGCGGCTACTACGAGCAGTACTTC. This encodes CSARDQGRGYYEQYF.

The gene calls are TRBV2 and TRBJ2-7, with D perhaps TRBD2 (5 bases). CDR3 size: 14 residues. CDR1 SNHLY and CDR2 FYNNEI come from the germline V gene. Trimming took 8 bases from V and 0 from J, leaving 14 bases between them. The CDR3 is CASRRTADSYEQYF. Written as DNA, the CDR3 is TGTGCCAGCCGGCGGACTGCCGACTCCTACGAGCAGTACTTC.

CDR3 in DNA: TGTGCCAGCAGCCTGGGGCTCCCGGGAGGGGAGCTGTTTTTT. Its protein is CASSLGLPGGELFF. The chain uses TRBV7-3 and TRBJ2-2; D is perhaps TRBD1 or TRBD2 (5 bases each). This CDR3 is 14 amino acids long. V was cut by 5 bases and J by 8 bases, with 15 bases left in between. Germline-derived CDR1 and CDR2 are SGHTA and FQGTGA.

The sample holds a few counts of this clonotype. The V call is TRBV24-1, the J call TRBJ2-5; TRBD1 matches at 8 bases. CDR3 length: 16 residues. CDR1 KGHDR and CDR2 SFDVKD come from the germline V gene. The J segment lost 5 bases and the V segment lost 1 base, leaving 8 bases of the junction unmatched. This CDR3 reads CATSDFSDRGGETQYF. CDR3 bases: TGTGCCACCAGTGATTTTTCCGACAGGGGCGGGGAGACCCAGTACTTC.

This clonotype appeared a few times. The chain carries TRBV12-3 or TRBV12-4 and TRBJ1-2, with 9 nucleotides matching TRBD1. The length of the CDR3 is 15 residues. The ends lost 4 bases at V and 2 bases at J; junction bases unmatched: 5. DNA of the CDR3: TGTGCCAGCAGTTCCCACGGACAGGGGAACTATGGCTACACCTTC. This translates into CASSSHGQGNYGYTF.

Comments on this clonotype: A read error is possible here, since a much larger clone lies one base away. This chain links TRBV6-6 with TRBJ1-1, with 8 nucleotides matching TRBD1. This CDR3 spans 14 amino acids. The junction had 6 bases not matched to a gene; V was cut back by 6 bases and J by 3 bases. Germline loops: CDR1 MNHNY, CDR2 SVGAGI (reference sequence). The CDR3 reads CASSQAGGYTEAFF. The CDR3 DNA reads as TGTGCCAGCAGCCAAGCAGGGGGCTACACTGAAGCTTTCTTT.

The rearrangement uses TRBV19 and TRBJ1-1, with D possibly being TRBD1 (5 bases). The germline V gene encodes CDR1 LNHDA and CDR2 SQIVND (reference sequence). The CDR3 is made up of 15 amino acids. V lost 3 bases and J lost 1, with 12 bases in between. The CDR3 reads CASSMTRGANTEAFF. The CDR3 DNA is TGTGCCAGTAGTATGACACGCGGGGCGAACACTGAAGCTTTCTTT.